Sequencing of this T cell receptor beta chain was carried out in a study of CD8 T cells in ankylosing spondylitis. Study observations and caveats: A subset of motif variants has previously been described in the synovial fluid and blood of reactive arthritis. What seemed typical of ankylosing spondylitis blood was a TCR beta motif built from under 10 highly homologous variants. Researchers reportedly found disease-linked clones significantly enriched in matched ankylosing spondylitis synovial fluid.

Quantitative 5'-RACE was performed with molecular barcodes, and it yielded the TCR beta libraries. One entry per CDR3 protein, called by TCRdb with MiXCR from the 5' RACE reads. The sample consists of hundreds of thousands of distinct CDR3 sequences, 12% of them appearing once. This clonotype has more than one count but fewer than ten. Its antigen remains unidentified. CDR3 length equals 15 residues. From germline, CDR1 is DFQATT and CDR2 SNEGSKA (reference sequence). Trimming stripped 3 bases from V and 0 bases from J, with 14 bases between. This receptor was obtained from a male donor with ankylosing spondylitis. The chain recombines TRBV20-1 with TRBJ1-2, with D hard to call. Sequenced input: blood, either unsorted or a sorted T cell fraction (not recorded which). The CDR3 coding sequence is TGCAGTGCTAGGCGCGGTCGTCGTTCTAACTATGGCTACACCTTC. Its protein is CSARRGRRSNYGYTF.